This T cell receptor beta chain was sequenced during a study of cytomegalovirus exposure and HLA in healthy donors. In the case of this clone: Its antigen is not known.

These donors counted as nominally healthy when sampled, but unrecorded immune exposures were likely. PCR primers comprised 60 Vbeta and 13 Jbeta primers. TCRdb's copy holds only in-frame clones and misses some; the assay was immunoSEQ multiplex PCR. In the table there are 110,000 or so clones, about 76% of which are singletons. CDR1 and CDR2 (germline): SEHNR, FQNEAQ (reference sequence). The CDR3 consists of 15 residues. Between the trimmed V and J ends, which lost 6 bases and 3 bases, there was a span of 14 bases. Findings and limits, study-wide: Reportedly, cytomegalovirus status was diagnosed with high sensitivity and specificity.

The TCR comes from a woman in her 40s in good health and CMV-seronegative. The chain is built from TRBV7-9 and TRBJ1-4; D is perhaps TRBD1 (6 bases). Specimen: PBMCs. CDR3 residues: CASSSNNRANEKLFF. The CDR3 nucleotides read TGTGCCAGCAGTTCAAATAACAGGGCTAATGAAAAACTGTTTTTT. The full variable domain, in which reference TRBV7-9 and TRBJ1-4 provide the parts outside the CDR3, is DTGVSQNPRHKITKRGQNVTFRCDPISEHNRLYWYRQTLGQGPEFLTYFQNEAQLEKSRLLSDRFSAERPKGSFSTLEIQRTEQGDSAMYLCASSSNNRANEKLFFGSGTQLSVL.